Below are 18 T cell receptor beta chains sequenced from a single sample in a study of blood T cells in healthy people across ages. Alongside a J-beta primer mix, a sample-barcoded 5' primer served in a second PCR lasting about 7 to 12 cycles. In TCRdb, the 5' RACE reads were re-called with MiXCR into one record per CDR3 protein. The table records roughly 1.4 million distinct CDR3 sequences, around 59% of them present only once. Sequences were obtained from blood. The origin of the receptors is a man between 18 and 35 years old in good health.

This clonotype was picked up a small number of times. The gene calls are TRBV6-2 or TRBV6-3 and TRBJ2-4, with TRBD1 identical over 8 bases. Matching the DNA end better, TRBJ2-7 makes the J call doubtful. This CDR3 is built from 13 residues. From germline, CDR1 is MNHEY and CDR2 SVGEGT. The CDR3, as DNA: TGTGCCAGCTGTGGGGACAGGAGATACGAGCAGTACTTC. Translated: CASCGDRRYEQYF.

Only one count was recorded for this clonotype. J is TRBJ1-2 and V is TRBV6-2 or TRBV6-3, with D hard to call. V dropped 6 bases and J dropped 0 bases, with 11 bases sitting between them. CDR1 and CDR2 (germline): MNHEY, SVGEGT. CDR3 length: 14 residues. In DNA form, the CDR3 reads TGTGCCAGCAGCTCGACTGAGACTAACTATGGCTACACCTTC. The encoded protein is CASSSTETNYGYTF.

The V and J genes are TRBV15 and TRBJ1-5, with D possibly TRBD1 on 6 matching bases. This CDR3 is 15 amino acids long. The germline gives CDR1 LNHNV, CDR2 YYDKDF (reference sequence). V was shortened by 4 bases and J by 2 bases, with 12 bases between the two germline ends. CDR3: CATSITRQGNQPQHF. The CDR3 DNA is TGTGCCACCAGCATCACAAGACAGGGCAATCAGCCCCAGCATTTT. The full variable domain, completed using reference TRBV15 and TRBJ1-5, is DAMVIQNPRYQVTQFGKPVTLSCSQTLNHNVMYWYQQKSSQAPKLLFHYYDKDFNNEADTPDNFQSRRPNTSFCFLDIRSPGLGDTAMYLCATSITRQGNQPQHFGDGTRLSIL.

V is TRBV4-1 and J is TRBJ2-5; a possible D gene is TRBD2 (5 bases). The V gene's germline CDR1 is MGHRA and CDR2 YSYEKL. The CDR3 consists of 16 residues. The ends were cut back, 4 bases at V and 11 bases at J, with 26 bases in the middle. CDR3 in amino acids: CASSPKISQTLGEQYF. The CDR3 DNA reads as TGCGCCAGCAGCCCCAAGATCAGTCAAACGTTGGGAGAGCAGTACTTC.

The chain uses TRBV20-1 and TRBJ2-5; D remains unclear. With 5 bases removed from V and 2 bases from J, the gap between germline ends came to 15 bases. CDR1 is DFQATT and CDR2 is SNEGSKA in the germline V gene (reference sequence). The CDR3 sequence is 14 residues long. CDR3 in amino acids: CSAPRPMIQETQYF. The DNA of the CDR3 is TGCAGTGCTCCCCGACCAATGATACAAGAGACCCAGTACTTC.

In this sample, this clonotype turned up a few times. The CDR3 bases are TGCAGCGTTGAAGATCCCTCTGGCGAGCAGTACTTC. Its translation: CSVEDPSGEQYF. The gene calls are TRBV29-1 and TRBJ2-7; no clear D. Looked up from germline, CDR1 is SQVTM and CDR2 is ANQGSEA. Trimming took 0 bases from V and 6 from J, leaving 9 bases between them. There are 12 residues in the CDR3.

The rearrangement uses TRBV11-2 and TRBJ2-1; TRBD2 is a possible D gene (5 bases). The length of the CDR3 is 15 residues. Deletions cut 5 bases from V and 0 bases from J, with 11 bases between. Germline CDR1 is SGHAT and CDR2 is FQNNGV. CDR3 DNA sequence: TGTGCCAGCAGCCGGACTGTGTACTCCTACAATGAGCAGTTCTTC. This sequence encodes CASSRTVYSYNEQFF. Drawing the rest from reference TRBV11-2 and TRBJ2-1, the complete variable domain is EAGVAQSPRYKIIEKRQSVAFWCNPISGHATLYWYQQILGQGPKLLIQFQNNGVVDDSQLPKDRFSAERLKGVDSTLKIQPAKLEDSAVYLCASSRTVYSYNEQFFGPGTRLTVL.

This clonotype turned up a few times. J is TRBJ2-3 and V is TRBV15, with 8 bases lining up with TRBD1. The J segment lost 6 bases and the V segment lost 8 bases, leaving 7 bases of the junction unmatched. The CDR3 sequence is 13 residues long. CDR1 and CDR2 (germline): LNHNV, YYDKDF (reference sequence). Here the CDR3 reads CATSYRGLDTQYF. DNA of the CDR3: TGTGCCACCTCGTACAGGGGGTTGGATACGCAGTATTTT. Full variable domain (rest looked up from reference TRBV15 and TRBJ2-3): DAMVIQNPRYQVTQFGKPVTLSCSQTLNHNVMYWYQQKSSQAPKLLFHYYDKDFNNEADTPDNFQSRRPNTSFCFLDIRSPGLGDTAMYLCATSYRGLDTQYFGPGTRLTVL.

The chain recombines TRBV7-6 with TRBJ2-2, with a weak D call TRBD2 (7 bases). This CDR3 has 19 amino acids. CDR1 SGHVS and CDR2 FNYEAQ come from the germline V gene. The V end was cut by 2 bases, the J end by 2 bases, with 21 bases between. The CDR3: CASSLPRVWRGLNTGELFF. In DNA, the CDR3 is TGTGCCAGCAGCTTACCCCGCGTATGGCGGGGGCTAAACACCGGGGAGCTGTTTTTT.

V usage is TRBV18 and J usage is TRBJ2-3; D not certain. The CDR3 covers 14 residues. V lost 0 bases and J 2 bases, leaving 6 bases between the germline ends. Germline V gene lookup returns CDR1 KGHSH and CDR2 LQKENI. CDR3 bases: TGTGCCAGCTCACCACCTAAGGTCACAGATACGCAGTATTTT. Translation gives CASSPPKVTDTQYF.

This clonotype was counted once. The gene calls are TRBV11-1 and TRBJ2-7, with 10 bases fitting TRBD1. The germline gives CDR1 SGHAT, CDR2 FQDESV (reference sequence). There are 16 residues in the CDR3. J lost 3 bases, V lost 6 bases, and 11 bases had no gene match. The CDR3 region is CASSILGGQGYYEQYF. The CDR3 DNA follows: TGTGCCAGCAGTATCCTCGGGGGACAGGGGTACTACGAGCAGTACTTC.

The chain recombines TRBV20-1 with TRBJ1-1; no clear D gene. The germline V and J ends were trimmed by 1 base and 1 base, with 10 bases remaining between them. Germline V lookup: CDR1 DFQATT, CDR2 SNEGSKA (reference sequence). The CDR3 covers 14 residues. CDR3 in amino acids: CSARVGVGNTEAFF. CDR3 coding DNA: TGCAGTGCTAGAGTCGGGGTAGGGAACACTGAAGCTTTCTTT.

V and J are TRBV3-1 and TRBJ2-7; weak D call: TRBD2 (5 bases). Trimming pared 3 bases from V and 0 bases from J, leaving 15 bases between. Germline CDR1 reads LGHDT; CDR2 reads YNNKEL (reference sequence). There are 16 residues in the CDR3. The CDR3, as DNA: TGTGCCAGCAGCCAGCAAATTCTAGCACCCTCCTACGAGCAGTACTTC. Translating gives CASSQQILAPSYEQYF.

The V and J genes are TRBV6-5 and TRBJ1-5; 10 positions agree with TRBD1. This CDR3 spans 14 amino acids. Trimming took 0 bases from V and 7 from J; bases not matched to a gene: 0. From germline, CDR1 is MNHEY and CDR2 SVGAGI. DNA for the CDR3: TGTGCCAGCAGTTACTCGACAGGGGGCCAGCCCCAGCATTTT. Translating gives CASSYSTGGQPQHF.

This clonotype was seen more than once but under ten times. CDR3 DNA sequence: TGCAGTGCTAGAGACTCCAAGGACTCGGATTACGAGCAGTACTTC. Translating gives CSARDSKDSDYEQYF. This chain uses TRBV20-1 with TRBJ2-7; D is perhaps TRBD2 (5 bases). With 0 bases removed from V and 4 bases from J, the gap between germline ends came to 16 bases. Germline CDR1 DFQATT, CDR2 SNEGSKA (reference sequence). The CDR3 loop spans 15 amino acids.

With regard to this clonotype: Compared with germline, one end of the junction differs, possibly owing to a read error. The chain couples TRBV19 to TRBJ2-1; 7 nucleotides line up with TRBD2. The CDR3 length is 14 residues. The V gene's germline CDR1 is LNHDA and CDR2 SQIVND (reference sequence). CDR3 region: CASSIPGGYNEQFF. The CDR3 DNA reads as TGTGCCAGTAGTATCCCCGGGGGGTACAATGAGCAGTTCTTT.

This clonotype was counted between two and nine times. The rearrangement links TRBV2 to TRBJ1-2, with TRBD1 identical over 8 bases. CDR1 is SNHLY and CDR2 is FYNNEI in the germline V gene. V dropped 2 bases and J dropped 2; count of bases not matched to a gene: 1. This CDR3 is 14 amino acids long. Written as DNA, the CDR3 is TGTGCCAGCAGTGAACAGGGGGCGAACTATGGCTACACCTTC. Protein sequence: CASSEQGANYGYTF.

The chain combines TRBV20-1 with TRBJ2-5, with 7 bases matching TRBD1. The CDR3 length is 13 residues. V shed 6 bases, J shed 0 bases, and the junction held 4 bases outside the gene matches. The germline V gene encodes CDR1 DFQATT and CDR2 SNEGSKA (reference sequence). The CDR3, as DNA: TGCAGTGCACCGGGACAGCACCAAGAGACCCAGTACTTC. Protein: CSAPGQHQETQYF.